Following are 5 T cell receptor beta chains from one sample sequenced in a study of blood T cell repertoires in COVID-19. Assay used: immunoSEQ multiplex PCR; TCRdb lists only in-frame clones, some missing. The sample comprises about 240,000 clones, 75% to 90% of which are singletons, and roughly an eighth rests with the top ten. The material sequenced was peripheral blood. The receptor set was obtained from a woman in her sixties or seventies with active or convalescent COVID-19.

The V call is TRBV6-5, the J call TRBJ2-1, with D possibly being TRBD1 (6 bases). Germline loops: CDR1 MNHEY, CDR2 SVGAGI. The CDR3 is 13 residues long. V lost 6 bases and J lost 5, with 11 bases in between. In nucleotides, the CDR3 is TGTGCCAGCAGAAAAACAGGGAACAATGAGCAGTTCTTC. Translating it yields CASRKTGNNEQFF.

The rearrangement links TRBV7-3 to TRBJ1-6, with a weak D call TRBD1 (6 bases). CDR3 size: 13 residues. Between the trimmed V and J ends, which lost 2 bases and 9 bases, there was a span of 8 bases. Per the germline V gene, CDR1 is SGHTA and CDR2 is FQGTGA. The CDR3 region is CASSLGGASPLHF. In DNA, the CDR3 is TGTGCCAGCAGCTTAGGGGGGGCTTCACCCCTCCACTTT.

This chain links TRBV10-2 with TRBJ1-1; possibly TRBD1 for D (6 bases). Germline V lookup: CDR1 WSHSY, CDR2 SAAADI. Trimming took 10 bases from V and 5 from J, leaving 14 bases between them. CDR3 size: 12 residues. CDR3 region: CATRGGRTEAFF. As DNA, the CDR3 is TGCGCCACCAGGGGTGGGAGGACTGAAGCTTTCTTT.

This clone was seen just once. The chain carries TRBV6-4 and TRBJ1-2, with 7 positions matching TRBD1. The V gene's germline CDR1 is MRHNA and CDR2 SNTAGT. J was trimmed by 4 bases and V by 0 bases; bases with no gene match: 11. The CDR3 has 17 amino acids. The CDR3 nucleotides read TGTGCCAGCAGTGACTCCCCCGGGACAGATTATTCCTATGGCTACACCTTC. It encodes CASSDSPGTDYSYGYTF.

The rearrangement joins TRBV6-5 to TRBJ1-6; TRBD1 aligns across 8 bases. The ends lost 4 bases at V and 8 bases at J; junction bases unmatched: 7. The length of the CDR3 is 15 residues. Germline values: CDR1 MNHEY, CDR2 SVGAGI. CDR3 in DNA: TGTGCCAGCAGTTCCCTGGGACAGGTGGATTCACCCCTCCACTTT. Translated, it gives CASSSLGQVDSPLHF.